One and the same sample provided the 19 T cell receptor beta chains below, sequenced in a study of blood T cells in healthy people across ages. The second PCR ran roughly 7 to 11 cycles with a sample-barcoded 5' primer and J-beta primers. TCRdb re-called the 5' RACE reads through MiXCR, storing one row per CDR3 protein. This sample has about 970,000 distinct CDR3 sequences; roughly 51% occur once, and the top ten carry 20% to 25%. The sequenced sample consisted of blood. Receptors originate from a woman aged 55-75 years in good health.

V and J are TRBV28 and TRBJ1-5; D is unresolved. This CDR3 contains 17 residues. The germline V gene encodes CDR1 MDHEN and CDR2 SYDVKM. The germline V and J ends were trimmed by 3 bases and 2 bases, with 17 bases remaining between them. CDR3 loop: CASSFPWTGRGNQPQHF. The CDR3 DNA follows: TGTGCCAGCAGTTTTCCGTGGACCGGGCGTGGCAATCAGCCCCAGCATTTT. Filled out from reference TRBV28 and TRBJ1-5, the complete variable domain reads DVKVTQSSRYLVKRTGEKVFLECVQDMDHENMFWYRQDPGLGLRLIYFSYDVKMKEKGDIPEGYSVSREKKERFSLILESASTNQTSMYLCASSFPWTGRGNQPQHFGDGTRLSIL.

Only a few counts were recorded for this clonotype. The rearrangement joins TRBV28 to TRBJ1-2, with a tentative D call TRBD1 (5 bases). The V gene lost 10 bases and the J gene lost 2 bases, with 8 bases spanning the gap. CDR1 and CDR2 from the germline V gene are MDHEN and SYDVKM. CDR3 length equals 11 residues. This CDR3 reads CATGANYGYTF. The CDR3 DNA reads as TGTGCCACCGGGGCGAACTATGGCTACACCTTC.

This clonotype occurred a few times. CDR3 protein: CSVERVGETQYF. The CDR3 DNA reads TGCAGCGTTGAGAGGGTGGGGGAGACCCAGTACTTC. This chain connects TRBV29-1 to TRBJ2-5, with a tentative D call TRBD2 (5 bases). The germline gives CDR1 SQVTM, CDR2 ANQGSEA. This CDR3 contains 12 residues. Trimming cost V 3 bases and J 5 bases, with 10 bases left between them.

The chain combines TRBV20-1 with TRBJ2-5; D may be TRBD1 (5 bases). From germline, CDR1 is DFQATT and CDR2 SNEGSKA (reference sequence). The ends were cut back, 3 bases at V and 7 bases at J, with 18 bases in the middle. CDR3 length: 14 amino acids. Here the CDR3 DNA reads TGCAGTGCTAGTGCAGGGTCCTCTTCTTGGACCCAGTACTTC. The encoded protein is CSASAGSSSWTQYF.

There are a few counts of this clonotype. The chain couples TRBV27 to TRBJ2-4; 8 nucleotides align to TRBD2. The J call may be in error: the DNA end matches TRBJ2-7 better. CDR1 and CDR2 (germline): MNHEY, SMNVEV (reference sequence). The CDR3 spans 16 residues. CDR3 DNA: TGTGCCAGCAGTTTAGTCCGGCGGGAGGTCCTCTACGAGCAGTACTTC. Protein product: CASSLVRREVLYEQYF.

This clonotype was observed a single time. The rearrangement joins TRBV7-3 to TRBJ2-3, with D unresolved. This CDR3 spans 15 amino acids. V dropped 1 base and J dropped 4 bases, with 12 bases sitting between them. From germline, CDR1 is SGHTA and CDR2 FQGTGA. The CDR3 DNA follows: TGTGCCAGCAGCTTAAGGGGTACTAAGGCAGATACGCAGTATTTT. Its translation is CASSLRGTKADTQYF.

This clonotype was counted a few times. A read error is possible here, since a much larger clone lies one base away. The chain has TRBV10-3 and TRBJ1-1; TRBD1 agrees at 7 bases. The CDR3 runs 13 residues. The V segment lost 6 bases and the J segment 1 base; nucleotides outside the gene matches: 2. Germline assignment: CDR1 ENHRY and CDR2 SYGVKD. CDR3 amino acids: CAIRRTGNTEAFF. CDR3 bases: TGTGCCATCAGAAGGACAGGGAACACTGAAGCTTTCTTT.

Ten or more counts support this clonotype. V is TRBV4-1 and J is TRBJ2-5; D might be TRBD1 or TRBD2, each matching 5 bases. V lost 6 bases and J lost 7, with 18 bases in between. The CDR3 runs 14 residues. Germline V gene sequence: CDR1 MGHRA, CDR2 YSYEKL. The CDR3 spells CASSRDPLSGTQYF. In nucleotides, the CDR3 is TGCGCCAGCAGTCGGGACCCGCTGAGTGGGACCCAGTACTTC.

The V call is TRBV19, the J call TRBJ1-5; D gene ambiguous. The germline CDR1 and CDR2 sequences are LNHDA and SQIVND (reference sequence). V was clipped by 3 bases and J by 2 bases, with 14 bases between them. This CDR3 has 16 amino acids. Here the CDR3 DNA reads TGTGCCAGTAGTATCGGGGTTGCAAAGGGCAATCAGCCCCAGCATTTT. It yields the protein CASSIGVAKGNQPQHF.

The chain couples TRBV6-7 to TRBJ1-1, with 12 bases aligning to TRBD1. TRBV6-7 is an ORF, with its function uncertain. The CDR3 has 20 residues. V trimming: 8 bases; J trimming: 0 bases; junction bases outside the gene matches: 19. Written as DNA, the CDR3 is TGTGCCAGCCTTAGGAATTTAGCAGCGGGACAGGGGGCAATGAACACTGAAGCTTTCTTT. It codes for CASLRNLAAGQGAMNTEAFF.

V is TRBV20-1 and J is TRBJ2-7, with 8 bases matching TRBD2. Germline V CDR1 and CDR2: DFQATT, SNEGSKA (reference sequence). The CDR3 is 13 residues long. With V trimmed by 5 bases and J by 3 bases, 6 bases remained unmatched. The CDR3 sequence: CSASGLALYEQYF. CDR3 coding DNA: TGCAGTGCTTCAGGACTAGCTCTCTACGAGCAGTACTTC.

The chain carries TRBV12-3 or TRBV12-4 and TRBJ1-1; D remains ambiguous. The length of the CDR3 is 16 residues. The V gene lost 1 base and the J gene lost 6 bases, with 18 bases spanning the gap. CDR3 protein: CASSLGWAVGLSEAFF. The CDR3 nucleotides are TGTGCCAGCAGTTTAGGTTGGGCGGTTGGATTATCTGAAGCTTTCTTT.

This clonotype has a single count. This rearrangement joins TRBV10-3 to TRBJ1-2, with D tentatively TRBD1 (6 bases). The V end was cut by 6 bases, the J end by 4 bases, with 18 bases between. Per germline, CDR1 ENHRY and CDR2 SYGVKD. The CDR3 has 15 residues. CDR3 in amino acids: CAISGLEGEGYGYTF. In DNA, the CDR3 is TGTGCCATCAGCGGACTGGAGGGGGAAGGCTATGGCTACACCTTC.

The chain carries TRBV27 and TRBJ1-1; possibly TRBD1 for D (6 bases). Trimming stripped 5 bases from V and 5 bases from J, with 15 bases between. Germline V CDR1 and CDR2: MNHEY, SMNVEV (reference sequence). This CDR3 comprises 14 residues. DNA of the CDR3: TGTGCCAGCAGTCCCCCACAGGGTGGAACTGAAGCTTTCTTT. Residues: CASSPPQGGTEAFF.

The chain couples TRBV24-1 to TRBJ2-3; no reliable D call. Trimming stripped 4 bases from V and 1 base from J, with 14 bases between. Germline assignment: CDR1 KGHDR and CDR2 SFDVKD. This CDR3 contains 16 residues. The CDR3 sequence: CATSDPYNRGTDTQYF. The CDR3 bases are TGTGCCACCAGTGACCCCTATAACCGGGGCACAGATACGCAGTATTTT.

This rearrangement joins TRBV4-2 to TRBJ2-5; 7 bases line up with TRBD2. This CDR3 has 17 amino acids. The V segment lost 1 base and the J segment 1 base; nucleotides outside the gene matches: 9. CDR1 LGHNA and CDR2 YNFKEQ come from the germline V gene. The CDR3 region has the DNA TGTGCCAGCAGCCAAGCTTTAGCGGTAGCGGGCCAAGAGACCCAGTACTTC. Encoded protein: CASSQALAVAGQETQYF.

This clonotype was counted a few times. The chain employs TRBV27 and TRBJ2-1; 11 nucleotides align to TRBD2. The CDR3 covers 15 residues. Germline CDR1 is MNHEY and CDR2 is SMNVEV (reference sequence). With 8 bases clipped from V and 3 bases from J, the junction kept 6 bases outside the gene matches. The CDR3 coding sequence is TGTGCCAGCTCAAAAGGGACTAGCGGCTACAATGAGCAGTTCTTC. Protein sequence: CASSKGTSGYNEQFF.

A word on this clonotype: A much larger clone differs from this one at a single base, so this may be a read error. The DNA of the CDR3 is TGTGCCAGCAGCCTCCGTGACGGGGGCTTCAACGAGCAGTACTTC. Protein sequence: CASSLRDGGFNEQYF. The J gene is TRBJ2-7, the V gene TRBV13, with D perhaps given as TRBD1 or TRBD2 (6 bases each). The V gene lost 5 bases and the J gene lost 5 bases, with 19 bases spanning the gap. Germline V lookup: CDR1 PRHDT, CDR2 FYEKMQ (reference sequence). The CDR3 is 15 residues long.

This clonotype was observed a handful of times. This chain links TRBV25-1 with TRBJ2-5; D remains unclear. Germline assignment: CDR1 MGHDK and CDR2 SYGVNS. This CDR3 has 11 residues. V was cut by 9 bases and J by 2 bases, with 7 bases left in between. In DNA, the CDR3 is TGTGCCAGTGGACCTCAAGAGACCCAGTACTTC. This encodes CASGPQETQYF.